The 21 T cell receptor beta chains listed next were all sequenced from one sample in a study of T cell repertoires in cytomegalovirus infection. TCRdb fed the reads into MiXCR, producing one record per CDR3 protein. This repertoire shows hundreds of thousands of distinct CDR3 sequences, 20% to 30% found once; its top ten account for roughly 8%. Sequencing was performed on CD8+ T cells from PBMCs. Every receptor here comes from a human donor in good health (CMV status not recorded). Some clones in this sample may be carry-over from other donors' samples.

The rearrangement links TRBV29-1 to TRBJ2-3; the D gene could be TRBD1 or TRBD2 (6 bases each). The V gene's germline CDR1 is SQVTM and CDR2 ANQGSEA. The CDR3 is 18 residues long. V was pared by 4 bases and J by 2 bases, with 25 bases between. This chain's CDR3 is CSVGDLRGKGGATDTQYF. The CDR3 DNA reads as TGCAGCGTTGGAGATCTAAGGGGGAAAGGCGGGGCCACAGATACGCAGTATTTT.

The chain is built from TRBV6-1 and TRBJ2-1; tentatively, D is TRBD2 (6 bases). The CDR3 has 15 amino acids. CDR1 is MNHNS, CDR2 SASEGT, per germline. Trimming stripped 5 bases from V and 0 bases from J, with 11 bases between. The CDR3 protein is CASSSDYPSYNEQFF. As DNA, the CDR3 is TGTGCCAGCAGTTCGGACTACCCCTCCTACAATGAGCAGTTCTTC.

This clonotype was detected only a few times. V and J are TRBV15 and TRBJ1-4, with a possible D match to TRBD1 (6 bases). The CDR3 sequence is 13 residues long. V lost 7 bases, J lost 5 bases, and 11 bases lay in between. CDR1 and CDR2 (germline): LNHNV, YYDKDF (reference sequence). This chain's CDR3 is CATTGGQNEKLFF. The CDR3, as DNA: TGTGCCACCACCGGGGGACAAAATGAAAAACTGTTTTTT.

This clonotype was found a few times. V gene TRBV6-2 or TRBV6-3 combines with J gene TRBJ2-1, with D unresolved. The V and J ends lost 7 bases and 9 bases respectively, with 13 bases between them. Germline values: CDR1 MNHEY, CDR2 SVGEGT. The CDR3 sequence is 12 residues long. The CDR3 sequence is CASTSFWPEQFF. The CDR3 DNA is TGTGCCAGCACCTCTTTTTGGCCTGAGCAGTTCTTC.

This clonotype was observed many times. The chain carries TRBV7-6 and TRBJ2-7; the D gene is possibly TRBD1 (6 bases). The CDR3 totals 14 residues. V gave up 2 bases and J gave up 5 bases, with 13 bases separating them. Germline loops: CDR1 SGHVS, CDR2 FNYEAQ. The CDR3 loop reads CASSLWTRGDEQYF. DNA of the CDR3: TGTGCCAGCAGCTTATGGACCAGGGGTGACGAGCAGTACTTC.

The chain is built from TRBV6-2 or TRBV6-3 and TRBJ1-6, with D unclear. CDR1 and CDR2 from the germline V gene are MNHEY and SVGEGT. Trimming stripped 7 bases from V and 0 bases from J, with 13 bases between. The CDR3 totals 16 residues. The CDR3: CASKENKVSYNSPLHF. The CDR3 nucleotides are TGTGCCAGCAAGGAGAATAAGGTCTCCTATAATTCACCCCTCCACTTT.

This clonotype was counted between two and nine times. The chain joins TRBV20-1 to TRBJ2-1; TRBD2 matches 8 bases. V was pared by 0 bases and J by 5 bases, with 9 bases of the junction left unmatched. Germline CDR1 is DFQATT and CDR2 is SNEGSKA (reference sequence). This CDR3 has 16 residues. The CDR3: CSARDTERGPHNEQFF. The CDR3 DNA reads TGCAGTGCTAGAGATACGGAGCGGGGGCCGCACAATGAGCAGTTCTTC.

This clonotype was observed a handful of times. The J gene is TRBJ2-7, the V gene TRBV7-1; D not resolved. TRBV7-1 is marked as an open reading frame, function uncertain. The CDR3 runs to 12 residues. The CDR3 DNA is TGTGCCAACAGCGCGATGGTTGGCGAGCAGTACGTC. Translating it yields CANSAMVGEQYV.

The CDR3: CASSEERGGAYNEQFF. In nucleotides, the CDR3 is TGTGCCAGCAGTGAAGAGCGCGGGGGGGCCTACAATGAGCAGTTCTTC. The V gene is TRBV2, the J gene TRBJ2-1; 9 bases agree with TRBD2. This CDR3 is built from 16 residues. The J segment lost 2 bases and the V segment lost 1 base, leaving 3 bases of the junction unmatched. From germline, CDR1 is SNHLY and CDR2 FYNNEI.

A few counts support this clonotype. The rearrangement joins TRBV6-2 or TRBV6-3 to TRBJ1-1, with D maybe TRBD1 (5 bases). In germline, CDR1 is MNHEY, CDR2 SVGEGT. CDR3 length equals 15 residues. Trimming took 6 bases from V and 5 from J, leaving 19 bases between them. CDR3 sequence: CASRPVTELGTEAFF. CDR3 DNA sequence: TGTGCCAGCAGGCCAGTGACAGAACTCGGGACTGAAGCTTTCTTT.

This clonotype appeared many times. This chain links TRBV6-5 with TRBJ2-7; TRBD2 might be the D (6 bases). The CDR3 consists of 15 residues. V lost 0 bases and J 2 bases, leaving 11 bases between the germline ends. The germline CDR1 and CDR2 sequences are MNHEY and SVGAGI. The CDR3 DNA reads as TGTGCCAGCAGTTACTCAGGAGGGACCGCCTACGAGCAGTACTTC. Protein sequence: CASSYSGGTAYEQYF.

V usage is TRBV6-5 and J usage is TRBJ2-4; no firm D call. CDR3 length: 15 amino acids. Germline CDR1 is MNHEY and CDR2 is SVGAGI. V was trimmed by 7 bases and J by 3 bases, leaving 16 bases between them. CDR3 nucleotides: TGTGCCAGCAAGCTGAGCAGGTGGGGCAAAAACATTCAGTACTTC. Translation gives CASKLSRWGKNIQYF.

The rearrangement links TRBV7-9 to TRBJ1-2; 9 bases match TRBD1. V lost 5 bases to trimming and J lost 4 bases; unmatched junction nucleotides: 8. The CDR3 is 15 residues long. Germline CDR1 and CDR2: SEHNR and FQNEAQ (reference sequence). CDR3 protein: CASSPKQGARYGYTF. In DNA form, the CDR3 reads TGTGCCAGCAGCCCAAAACAGGGGGCTCGCTATGGCTACACCTTC.

This clonotype has more than one count but fewer than ten. The chain uses TRBV20-1 and TRBJ2-7; TRBD1 is a possible D gene (6 bases). The germline CDR1 and CDR2 sequences are DFQATT and SNEGSKA (reference sequence). V lost 6 bases, J lost 0 bases, and 12 bases lay in between. There are 13 residues in the CDR3. The CDR3 spells CSARDTSSYEQYF. DNA of the CDR3: TGCAGTGCCCGGGACACTAGCTCCTACGAGCAGTACTTC.

This clonotype appeared a few times. The chain employs TRBV2 and TRBJ2-7; TRBD1 matches 8 bases. This CDR3 has 14 amino acids. V trimming: 10 bases; J trimming: 5 bases; junction bases outside the gene matches: 13. CDR1 SNHLY and CDR2 FYNNEI come from the germline V gene. The DNA for the CDR3 is TGTGCCACCTCAATAGAGGGACAGGTGGACGAGCAGTACTTC. It encodes CATSIEGQVDEQYF.

This clonotype has only a few counts. This CDR3 reads CATGGTGEPGELFF. As DNA, the CDR3 is TGTGCCACCGGGGGGACAGGGGAACCCGGGGAGCTGTTTTTT. The V and J genes are TRBV24-1 and TRBJ2-2; TRBD1 matches 10 bases. From germline, CDR1 is KGHDR and CDR2 SFDVKD. The CDR3 loop spans 14 amino acids. V was clipped by 9 bases and J by 6 bases; unmatched bases: 6.

This chain joins TRBV5-5 and TRBJ1-5; D not certain. The germline gives CDR1 SGHKS, CDR2 YYEKEE (reference sequence). V was shortened by 1 base and J by 0 bases, with 14 bases between the two germline ends. This CDR3 comprises 17 residues. The CDR3 bases are TGTGCCAGCAGCTTGAGAGGTGGGTTTTATAGCAATCAGCCCCAGCATTTT. Amino acid sequence: CASSLRGGFYSNQPQHF.

This clonotype was seen more than once but under ten times. The chain carries TRBV6-6 and TRBJ2-2, with D perhaps matching TRBD1 (5 bases). The germline CDR1 and CDR2 sequences are MNHNY and SVGAGI (reference sequence). The CDR3 sequence is 16 residues long. Trimming pared 3 bases from V and 3 bases from J, leaving 14 bases between. This CDR3 is CASSYWAPRDTGELFF. The CDR3 DNA sequence: TGTGCCAGCAGTTATTGGGCACCCAGGGACACCGGGGAGCTGTTTTTT.

For this clonotype: A much larger clone sits a single nucleotide away, making a read error possible. The chain carries TRBV7-4 and TRBJ2-1, with D maybe TRBD2 (5 bases). This CDR3 is 14 amino acids long. Germline V CDR1 and CDR2: SGHVT, SQSDAQ. The CDR3: CASSLASLGNEQFF. In DNA form, the CDR3 reads TGTGCCAGCAGCCTAGCATCTTTGGGGAATGAGCAGTTCTTC.

In its sample, this clonotype was seen many times. The V and J genes are TRBV7-9 and TRBJ2-1; TRBD2 might be the D (5 bases). The CDR3 covers 20 residues. CDR1 is SEHNR and CDR2 is FQNEAQ in the germline V gene (reference sequence). V dropped 5 bases and J dropped 0 bases, with 26 bases sitting between them. This CDR3 reads CASSQLRDLGRLDSYNEQFF. In DNA, the CDR3 is TGTGCCAGCAGCCAACTTCGGGATCTCGGACGTTTAGACTCCTACAATGAGCAGTTCTTC. Full variable domain (rest looked up from reference TRBV7-9 and TRBJ2-1): DTGVSQNPRHKITKRGQNVTFRCDPISEHNRLYWYRQTLGQGPEFLTYFQNEAQLEKSRLLSDRFSAERPKGSFSTLEIQRTEQGDSAMYLCASSQLRDLGRLDSYNEQFFGPGTRLTVL.

There are a few counts of this clonotype. V is TRBV19 and J is TRBJ2-1; D is uncertain. The CDR3 sequence is 13 residues long. The V and J ends lost 6 bases and 8 bases respectively, with 14 bases between them. Germline V gives CDR1 LNHDA, CDR2 SQIVND (reference sequence). The CDR3 spells CASSGVGWDEQFF. The CDR3 nucleotides are TGTGCCAGTAGCGGCGTGGGGTGGGATGAGCAGTTCTTC.